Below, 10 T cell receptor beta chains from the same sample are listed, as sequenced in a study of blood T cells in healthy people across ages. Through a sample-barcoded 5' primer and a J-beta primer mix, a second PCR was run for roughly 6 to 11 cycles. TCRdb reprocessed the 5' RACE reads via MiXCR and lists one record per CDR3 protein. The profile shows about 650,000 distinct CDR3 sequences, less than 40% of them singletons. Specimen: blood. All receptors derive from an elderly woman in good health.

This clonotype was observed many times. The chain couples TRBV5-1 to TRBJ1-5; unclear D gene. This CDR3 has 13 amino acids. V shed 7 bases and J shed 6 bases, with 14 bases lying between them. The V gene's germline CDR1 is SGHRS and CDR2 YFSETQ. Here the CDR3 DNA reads TGCGCCAGCCGGACGGACTTCGGTCAGCCCCAGCATTTT. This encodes CASRTDFGQPQHF.

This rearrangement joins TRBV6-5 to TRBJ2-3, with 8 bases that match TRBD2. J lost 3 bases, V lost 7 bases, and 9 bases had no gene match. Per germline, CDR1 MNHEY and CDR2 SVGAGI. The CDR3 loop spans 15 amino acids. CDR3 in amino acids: CASMFTSGGTDTQYF. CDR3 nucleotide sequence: TGTGCCAGCATGTTTACTAGCGGAGGAACAGATACGCAGTATTTT.

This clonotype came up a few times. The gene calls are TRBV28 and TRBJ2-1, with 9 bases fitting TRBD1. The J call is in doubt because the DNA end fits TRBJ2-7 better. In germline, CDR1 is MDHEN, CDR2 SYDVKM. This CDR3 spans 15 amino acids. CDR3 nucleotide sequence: TGTGCCAGCAGCGCACAGGGGGCGCGGTACAATGAGCAGTACTTC. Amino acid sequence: CASSAQGARYNEQYF.

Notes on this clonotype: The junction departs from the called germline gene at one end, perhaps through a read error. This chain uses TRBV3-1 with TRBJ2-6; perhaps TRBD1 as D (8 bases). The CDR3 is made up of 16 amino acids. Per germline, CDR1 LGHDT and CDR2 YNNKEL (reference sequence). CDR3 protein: CASSLKRQGRANVRTF. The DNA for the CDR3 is TGTGCCAGCAGCCTCAAAAGACAGGGGAGGGCCAACGTCCGGACTTTC.

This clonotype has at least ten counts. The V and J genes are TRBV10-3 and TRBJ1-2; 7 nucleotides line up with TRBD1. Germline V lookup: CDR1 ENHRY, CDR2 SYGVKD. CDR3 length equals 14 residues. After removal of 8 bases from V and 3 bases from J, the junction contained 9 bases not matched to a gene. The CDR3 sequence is CAISAQGGDYGYTF. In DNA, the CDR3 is TGTGCCATCTCTGCGCAGGGGGGGGACTATGGCTACACCTTC.

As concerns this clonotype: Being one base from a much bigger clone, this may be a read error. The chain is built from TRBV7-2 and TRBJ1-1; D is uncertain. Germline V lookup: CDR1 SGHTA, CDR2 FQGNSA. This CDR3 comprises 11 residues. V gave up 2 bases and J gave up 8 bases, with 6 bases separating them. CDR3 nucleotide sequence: TGTGCCAGCAGCTTAAGAGAAGAAGCTTTCTTT. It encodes CASSLREEAFF.

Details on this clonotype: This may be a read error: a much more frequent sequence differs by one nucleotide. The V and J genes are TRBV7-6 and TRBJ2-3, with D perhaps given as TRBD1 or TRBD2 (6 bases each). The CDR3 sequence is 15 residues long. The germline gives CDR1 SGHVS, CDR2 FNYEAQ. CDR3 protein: CAGSSRGDPPDTQYF. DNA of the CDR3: TGTGCCGGCAGCTCGAGGGGGGATCCCCCAGATACGCAGTATTTT.

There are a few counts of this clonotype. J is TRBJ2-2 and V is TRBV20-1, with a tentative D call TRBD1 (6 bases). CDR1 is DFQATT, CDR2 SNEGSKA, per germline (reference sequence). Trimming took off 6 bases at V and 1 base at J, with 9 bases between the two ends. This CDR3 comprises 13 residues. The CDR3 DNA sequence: TGCAGTGCCACGGGACAGAACACCGGGGAGCTGTTTTTT. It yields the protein CSATGQNTGELFF.

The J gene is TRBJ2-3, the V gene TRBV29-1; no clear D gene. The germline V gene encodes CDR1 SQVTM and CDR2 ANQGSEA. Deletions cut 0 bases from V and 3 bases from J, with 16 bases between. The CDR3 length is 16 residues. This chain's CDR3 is CSVEDWSGVSTDTQYF. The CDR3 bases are TGCAGCGTTGAAGATTGGTCAGGCGTGAGTACAGATACGCAGTATTTT.

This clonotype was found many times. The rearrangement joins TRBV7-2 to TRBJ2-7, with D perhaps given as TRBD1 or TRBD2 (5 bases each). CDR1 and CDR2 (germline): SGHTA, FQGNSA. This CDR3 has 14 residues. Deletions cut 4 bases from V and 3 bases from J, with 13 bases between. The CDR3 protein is CASSWGTANYEQYF. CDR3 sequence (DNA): TGTGCCAGCAGCTGGGGGACGGCCAACTACGAGCAGTACTTC.